These 20 T cell receptor beta chains were sequenced from one sample in a study of blood T cell repertoires in COVID-19. Sequencing was performed with immunoSEQ multiplex PCR; in TCRdb, only in-frame clones are kept and a portion is missing. The table includes around 300,000 clones, 87% detected once. Source material: peripheral blood. These receptors were taken from a man aged 18-30 years with active or convalescent COVID-19.

This chain links TRBV2 with TRBJ2-1, with D perhaps matching TRBD2 (6 bases). The CDR3 has 13 amino acids. Germline CDR1 SNHLY, CDR2 FYNNEI. The ends were cut back, 8 bases at V and 4 bases at J, with 12 bases in the middle. The CDR3 nucleotides read TGTGCCAGCGGAGGGAGTCGGTACAATGAGCAGTTCTTC. Translating it yields CASGGSRYNEQFF.

This clone was seen a single time. The J gene is TRBJ2-7, the V gene TRBV3-1 (or the pseudogene TRBV3-2); TRBD2 might be the D (5 bases). The CDR3 is 12 residues long. V gave up 8 bases and J gave up 6 bases, with 14 bases separating them. CDR1 and CDR2 from the germline V gene are LGHDT and YNNKEL (reference sequence). The CDR3: CASAPLSGEQYF. In nucleotides, the CDR3 is TGTGCCAGCGCCCCACTCAGCGGCGAGCAGTACTTC.

This chain connects TRBV27 to TRBJ2-3; 11 bases match TRBD2. Trimming took 5 bases from V and 1 from J; bases not matched to a gene: 5. Germline CDR1 reads MNHEY; CDR2 reads SMNVEV (reference sequence). The CDR3 spans 16 residues. Written as DNA, the CDR3 is TGTGCCAGCAGTCTCCTACTAGCGGGGGGCACAGATACGCAGTATTTT. It is translated as CASSLLLAGGTDTQYF.

The rearrangement uses TRBV7-6 and TRBJ2-3; 9 positions match TRBD2. V dropped 1 base and J dropped 3; count of bases not matched to a gene: 5. Germline-derived CDR1 and CDR2 are SGHVS and FNYEAQ. This CDR3 region has 16 residues. The CDR3 loop reads CASSLVAGGRTDTQYF. For the CDR3, the DNA is TGTGCCAGCAGCTTAGTTGCGGGGGGGAGGACAGATACGCAGTATTTT.

The rearrangement joins TRBV2 to TRBJ2-3; possible D gene TRBD1, 7 bases. This CDR3 has 15 residues. The germline V gene encodes CDR1 SNHLY and CDR2 FYNNEI. The V end was cut by 4 bases, the J end by 3 bases, with 14 bases between. Here the CDR3 reads CASSAGQGGTDTQYF. Written as DNA, the CDR3 is TGTGCCAGCAGTGCGGGTCAGGGGGGAACAGATACGCAGTATTTT.

V is TRBV19 and J is TRBJ1-5, with a tentative D call TRBD1 (5 bases). Germline loops: CDR1 LNHDA, CDR2 SQIVND (reference sequence). CDR3 size: 15 residues. With 3 bases removed from V and 0 bases from J, the gap between germline ends came to 9 bases. The CDR3 nucleotides are TGTGCCAGTAGTATTTCGGGGGGTAGCAATCAGCCCCAGCATTTT. Encoded protein: CASSISGGSNQPQHF.

The CDR3 DNA reads TGCGCCAGCAGCCACCCTAGGGCGGGACAGGGGCATGAAAAACTGTTTTTT. It translates to CASSHPRAGQGHEKLFF. This rearrangement joins TRBV4-1 to TRBJ1-4; 10 bases agree with TRBD1. Germline V gives CDR1 MGHRA, CDR2 YSYEKL. V lost 3 bases, J lost 6 bases, and 10 bases stayed unmatched. There are 17 residues in the CDR3.

The chain joins TRBV27 to TRBJ2-3; 7 bases line up with TRBD2. The germline V gene has CDR1 MNHEY and CDR2 SMNVEV (reference sequence). This CDR3 has 14 amino acids. The V gene end was trimmed by 1 base and the J gene end by 4 bases; junction bases not matched to a gene: 2. Here the CDR3 DNA reads TGTGCCAGCAGTTTATGGCGGGGGTCAGATACGCAGTATTTT. Translating it yields CASSLWRGSDTQYF.

V usage is TRBV29-1 and J usage is TRBJ2-5; 7 bases agree with TRBD2. V was pared by 4 bases and J by 5 bases, with 7 bases of the junction left unmatched. The germline CDR1 and CDR2 sequences are SQVTM and ANQGSEA. CDR3 length equals 13 residues. The CDR3 is CSVARQGGETQYF. The CDR3 bases are TGCAGCGTTGCCCGGCAGGGAGGGGAGACCCAGTACTTC.

The V and J genes are TRBV27 and TRBJ2-5; 9 bases align to TRBD1. The V and J ends lost 7 bases and 5 bases, in that order; junction bases with no gene match: 8. This CDR3 is 14 amino acids long. The V gene's germline CDR1 is MNHEY and CDR2 SMNVEV (reference sequence). CDR3 nucleotides: TGTGCCAGCAAGGGACAGGGACGGGGCGAGACCCAGTACTTC. This sequence encodes CASKGQGRGETQYF.

This chain connects TRBV11-2 to TRBJ1-2; D call uncertain. V lost 1 base and J 7 bases, leaving 10 bases between the germline ends. CDR3 size: 13 residues. Germline assignment: CDR1 SGHAT and CDR2 FQNNGV. The CDR3: CASSLGTGFGYTF. The CDR3 DNA reads as TGTGCCAGCAGCTTAGGGACTGGGTTTGGCTACACCTTC.

This clone has only a few counts. The chain uses TRBV19 and TRBJ2-2, with TRBD2 matching 8 bases. CDR1 and CDR2 (germline): LNHDA, SQIVND (reference sequence). This CDR3 has 15 amino acids. The V segment lost 4 bases and the J segment 3 bases; nucleotides outside the gene matches: 4. The CDR3 protein is CASSNGRGDTGELFF. CDR3 DNA: TGTGCCAGTAGTAACGGGAGGGGGGACACCGGGGAGCTGTTTTTT. Full variable domain (remainder filled in from reference TRBV19 and TRBJ2-2): DGGITQSPKYLFRKEGQNVTLSCEQNLNHDAMYWYRQDPGQGLRLIYYSQIVNDFQKGDIAEGYSVSREKKESFPLTVTSAQKNPTAFYLCASSNGRGDTGELFFGEGSRLTVL.

The genes are TRBV7-3 and TRBJ2-7, with a weak D call TRBD2 (5 bases). This CDR3 comprises 13 residues. With 5 bases removed from V and 6 bases from J, the gap between germline ends came to 14 bases. Germline CDR1 SGHTA, CDR2 FQGTGA. This chain's CDR3 is CASSRGPPGEQYF. CDR3 sequence (DNA): TGTGCCAGCAGCCGAGGGCCCCCGGGCGAGCAGTACTTC. The full variable domain, with the rest looked up from reference TRBV7-3 and TRBJ2-7, is GAGVSQTPSNKVTEKGKYVELRCDPISGHTALYWYRQSLGQGPEFLIYFQGTGAADDSGLPNDRFFAVRPEGSVSTLKIQRTERGDSAVYLCASSRGPPGEQYFGPGTRLTVT.

This chain connects TRBV15 to TRBJ1-2, with D possibly TRBD1 on 5 matching bases. In germline, CDR1 is LNHNV, CDR2 YYDKDF (reference sequence). V was cut by 1 base and J by 4 bases, with 13 bases left in between. This CDR3 is built from 15 residues. DNA for the CDR3: TGTGCCACCAGCAGAGGTGGGGGGTCGGGCTATGGCTACACCTTC. Its protein product is CATSRGGGSGYGYTF. The entire variable domain, with the rest obtained from reference TRBV15 and TRBJ1-2, is as follows: DAMVIQNPRYQVTQFGKPVTLSCSQTLNHNVMYWYQQKSSQAPKLLFHYYDKDFNNEADTPDNFQSRRPNTSFCFLDIRSPGLGDTAMYLCATSRGGGSGYGYTFGSGTRLTVV.

The chain carries TRBV24-1 and TRBJ1-5; D is unclear. Trimming pared 4 bases from V and 5 bases from J, leaving 11 bases between. Germline V gives CDR1 KGHDR, CDR2 SFDVKD. The CDR3 is 14 amino acids. CDR3 DNA: TGTGCCACCAGTGAGCTGAACATTGATCAGCCCCAGCATTTT. It yields the protein CATSELNIDQPQHF.

This clone was counted a single time. The chain carries TRBV14 and TRBJ1-1; D remains ambiguous. The CDR3 is 13 residues long. CDR1 is SGHDN, CDR2 FVKESK, per germline. The V end was cut by 4 bases, the J end by 7 bases, with 13 bases between. CDR3 DNA: TGTGCCAGCAGCCTAGTAGTTGGGAGTGAAGCTTTCTTT. Translation: CASSLVVGSEAFF.

The sample holds one count of this clone. This rearrangement joins TRBV5-6 to TRBJ1-6; tentative D call: TRBD1 (5 bases). V dropped 1 base and J dropped 9 bases, with 17 bases sitting between them. Germline CDR1 SGHDT, CDR2 YYEEEE. The CDR3 runs to 16 residues. The CDR3 nucleotides read TGTGCCAGCAGCTTGACCCGGAGGGGCTTGGGTTCACCCCTCCACTTT. It yields the protein CASSLTRRGLGSPLHF.

The chain uses TRBV28 and TRBJ1-5; no reliable D call. Looked up from germline, CDR1 is MDHEN and CDR2 is SYDVKM. With 2 bases removed from V and 3 bases from J, the gap between germline ends came to 8 bases. The CDR3 loop spans 14 amino acids. The CDR3 nucleotides are TGTGCCAGCAGTTTACGGGGATACAATCAGCCCCAGCATTTT. Its protein product is CASSLRGYNQPQHF.

The chain has TRBV10-2 and TRBJ2-5; 14 nucleotides match TRBD2. Germline loops: CDR1 WSHSY, CDR2 SAAADI. Trimming at V came to 0 bases and at J to 3 bases, leaving 9 bases not matched to a gene. The length of the CDR3 is 19 residues. The CDR3 loop is CASSESWTSGGPYKETQYF. The DNA for the CDR3 is TGCGCCAGCAGTGAGTCCTGGACTAGCGGGGGGCCCTATAAAGAGACCCAGTACTTC.

The rearrangement uses TRBV28 and TRBJ2-1; 7 bases fit TRBD2. Per germline, CDR1 MDHEN and CDR2 SYDVKM. J lost 4 bases, V lost 6 bases, and 3 bases had no gene match. The length of the CDR3 is 13 residues. DNA of the CDR3: TGTGCCAGCAGCCTCGGGGGGTACAATGAGCAGTTCTTC. This sequence encodes CASSLGGYNEQFF.